The next 14 T cell receptor beta chains were all read from a single sample in a study of shared clonotypes between healthy human individuals. The assay was immunoSEQ multiplex PCR, and TCRdb's table has in-frame clones only and misses some. The data show a few million clones, over 85% seen once. Sequenced sample: naive CD4+ T cells from PBMCs. Sample subset: CD45RA+ positively selected. These receptors originate from a man aged 18 to 30 in good health. Some clones in this sample may be carry-over from other donors' samples.

CDR3 sequence (DNA): TGTGCCAGCAGTTACTCGACAGGGTTGCCTGAAAAACTGTTTTTT. Its translation: CASSYSTGLPEKLFF. The chain is built from TRBV6-5 and TRBJ1-4; 7 positions agree with TRBD1. This CDR3 has 15 residues. Germline CDR1 is MNHEY and CDR2 is SVGAGI. V lost 0 bases and J lost 7; bases outside the gene matches: 5.

This chain links TRBV4-1 with TRBJ2-7, with D possibly TRBD1 on 5 matching bases. V shed 1 base and J shed 2 bases, with 12 bases lying between them. The CDR3 has 15 amino acids. Germline V lookup: CDR1 MGHRA, CDR2 YSYEKL. The CDR3 DNA sequence: TGCGCCAGCAGCCAAGGACAGACAGCGACCTACGAGCAGTACTTC. The encoded protein is CASSQGQTATYEQYF.

The rearrangement links TRBV10-3 to TRBJ2-2; 8 positions agree with TRBD1. V lost 3 bases to trimming and J lost 7 bases; unmatched junction nucleotides: 7. CDR3 length: 15 residues. Germline values: CDR1 ENHRY, CDR2 SYGVKD. The CDR3: CAISDGQGWVGELFF. DNA for the CDR3: TGTGCCATCAGTGATGGACAGGGTTGGGTCGGGGAGCTGTTTTTT.

V is TRBV6-1 and J is TRBJ2-5; TRBD2 is a possible D gene (6 bases). From germline, CDR1 is MNHNS and CDR2 SASEGT. The CDR3 sequence is 13 residues long. The germline V and J ends were trimmed by 4 bases and 2 bases, with 8 bases remaining between them. Written as DNA, the CDR3 is TGTGCCAGCAGTGTCCGGGGGCAAGAGACCCAGTACTTC. This codes for CASSVRGQETQYF.

This clone was observed a single time. The chain combines TRBV5-1 with TRBJ1-1; D is unclear. Between the trimmed V and J ends, which lost 1 base and 2 bases, there was a span of 21 bases. The CDR3 covers 18 residues. Germline V lookup: CDR1 SGHRS, CDR2 YFSETQ. CDR3 sequence: CASSLRAHRTPLNTEAFF. The CDR3 DNA sequence: TGCGCCAGCAGCTTGCGGGCCCACCGGACCCCATTAAACACTGAAGCTTTCTTT.

This clone came up once. This chain links TRBV19 with TRBJ2-3; TRBD2 aligns across 8 bases. This CDR3 has 15 residues. Germline V gives CDR1 LNHDA, CDR2 SQIVND (reference sequence). Trimming removed 1 base from V and 9 bases from J; junction bases left unmatched: 9. CDR3 nucleotides: TGTGCCAGTAGTATAGCGGGACTAGTGTGGCCGACGCAGTATTTT. It yields the protein CASSIAGLVWPTQYF.

The chain employs TRBV9 and TRBJ2-3; 10 bases map to TRBD2. Germline lookup yields CDR1 SGDLS and CDR2 YYNGEE. This CDR3 comprises 18 residues. J was trimmed by 1 base and V by 3 bases; bases with no gene match: 11. CDR3: CASSEGAGGPSRTDTQYF. CDR3 nucleotide sequence: TGTGCCAGCAGCGAGGGAGCGGGAGGGCCCTCTCGCACAGATACGCAGTATTTT.

V gene TRBV11-2 combines with J gene TRBJ2-7; no firm D call. Germline CDR1 reads SGHAT; CDR2 reads FQNNGV. V lost 5 bases, J lost 7 bases, and 24 bases lay in between. The CDR3 has 16 amino acids. CDR3 sequence reads: CASSLGRHFLGSEQYF. Here the CDR3 DNA reads TGTGCCAGCAGCCTTGGCCGCCACTTCCTCGGGTCGGAGCAGTACTTC.

V and J are TRBV9 and TRBJ2-7; 9 positions match TRBD2. V was pared by 0 bases and J by 2 bases, with 3 bases of the junction left unmatched. This CDR3 comprises 15 residues. Looked up from germline, CDR1 is SGDLS and CDR2 is YYNGEE. This chain's CDR3 is CASSVASGRTYEQYF. The CDR3 DNA reads TGTGCCAGCAGCGTAGCGAGCGGGAGGACCTACGAGCAGTACTTC.

The chain has TRBV18 and TRBJ1-5, with unresolved D. V was trimmed by 2 bases and J by 4 bases, leaving 9 bases between them. This CDR3 comprises 14 residues. Germline lookup yields CDR1 KGHSH and CDR2 LQKENI. This chain's CDR3 is CASSPSGVNQPQHF. The CDR3 bases are TGTGCCAGCTCACCATCGGGAGTAAATCAGCCCCAGCATTTT.

On this clone: Other DNA sequences of this sample code for an identical CDR3. This CDR3 reads CASSATSGPDNEQFF. The CDR3, as DNA: TGTGCCAGCAGCGCGACTAGCGGCCCAGACAATGAGCAGTTCTTC. J is TRBJ2-1 and V is TRBV9, with TRBD2 identical over 9 bases. Per germline, CDR1 SGDLS and CDR2 YYNGEE. The CDR3 is made up of 15 amino acids. With V trimmed by 3 bases and J by 5 bases, 6 bases remained unmatched.

The genes are TRBV9 and TRBJ2-1; TRBD1 matches at 10 bases. With 6 bases clipped from V and 5 bases from J, the junction kept 5 bases outside the gene matches. There are 14 residues in the CDR3. The germline V gene encodes CDR1 SGDLS and CDR2 YYNGEE. CDR3 nucleotide sequence: TGTGCCAGCACTTTAGGGACAGGGGACAATGAGCAGTTCTTC. Amino acids: CASTLGTGDNEQFF.

A note on this clone: At the DNA level, this CDR3 is encoded by other sequences in the same sample as well. J is TRBJ2-1 and V is TRBV20-1, with D possibly matching TRBD1 (5 bases). The V gene lost 2 bases and the J gene lost 7 bases, with 6 bases spanning the gap. The CDR3 has 11 residues. Germline CDR1 is DFQATT and CDR2 is SNEGSKA (reference sequence). The CDR3 is CSARQGNEQFF. The DNA of the CDR3 is TGCAGTGCTAGACAGGGTAATGAGCAGTTCTTC.

This chain uses TRBV6-1 with TRBJ1-1, with no clear D. The germline gives CDR1 MNHNS, CDR2 SASEGT. Trimming removed 6 bases at V and 12 bases at J, with 14 bases between. This CDR3 has 11 residues. The CDR3 nucleotides read TGTGCCAGCAGCGTTGACACCGAGTCTTTCTTT. Translated: CASSVDTESFF.